This T cell receptor (beta chain) is from a study of T-cell reconstitution after alpha-beta-depleted transplantation in children listed by TCRdb under 2016. For the wider study: Using TCR repertoire profiling, the study quantitatively followed how T-cell immune reconstitution unfolded in children after TCRalphabeta/CD19-depleted allogeneic hematopoietic cell transplantation.

This clonotype occurred a few times. No antigen is known for it. Base-call qualities are not available, and no considerably larger clone is one nucleotide away. What the treatment or condition label conveys for this sample: allogeneic hematopoietic cell transplantation with graft depleted of TCRalphabeta T cells and CD19 B cells. The children who served as transplant recipients had been given grafts of TCRalphabeta/CD19-depleted allogeneic hematopoietic cells. Libraries were prepared through PCR. The sequencer was an Illumina HiSeq 2500. TCR libraries were prepared with molecular barcoding, using unique molecular identifiers to normalize TCRbeta repertoire quantification. TCRdb handled the public reads itself, with Q25 trimming in fastp and clone calling in MiXCR, and kept productive beta chains. Rows with a matching CDR3 protein are joined into one entry that keeps the most common DNA and genes. This sample is represented by 200,000 to 250,000 distinct CDR3 sequences; under 30% of them were singletons. The ten largest clones take up about 5% of the sample.

Beyond this particular receptor, the publication reports: Hyperexpanded clone frequencies declined over subsequent months; after one year, T-cell counts and TCRbeta diversity were mostly attributed to newly produced T cells. In some patients, high TCRbeta diversity at day 60 was attributed to recipient T cells and intrathymic progenitors that had survived conditioning. The apparently early alphabetaT-cell count recovery about two months after transplant was reportedly dependent on only several hundred rapidly expanded clones derived from non-depleted graft cells.

The sample here was PBMCs, mostly from graft donor cells, taken 360 days after TCRalphabeta/CD19-depleted stem cell transplant. The receptor was isolated from a female patient aged 2-9 years who had a stem cell transplant for congenital amegakaryocytic thrombocytopenia, so the T cells may come from the graft donor.

The nucleotide sequence is given as TGTGCCAGCAGCTTAAAGACAGGGCGGAACACTGAAGCTTTCTTT. Its translation reads: CASSLKTGRNTEAFF. The sequence links TRBV7-9 to TRBJ1-1; 7 central nucleotides agree with TRBD1. Sequences SEHNR (CDR1) and FQNEAQ (CDR2) are obtained from the germline V gene (reference sequence). The CDR3 runs 15 residues from the cysteine to the phenylalanine. The entry retains the CDR3 DNA only, 45 bases that are in frame from base 1. Ends trimmed: V by 2 bases, J by 1 base; bases unmatched to a gene: 4.